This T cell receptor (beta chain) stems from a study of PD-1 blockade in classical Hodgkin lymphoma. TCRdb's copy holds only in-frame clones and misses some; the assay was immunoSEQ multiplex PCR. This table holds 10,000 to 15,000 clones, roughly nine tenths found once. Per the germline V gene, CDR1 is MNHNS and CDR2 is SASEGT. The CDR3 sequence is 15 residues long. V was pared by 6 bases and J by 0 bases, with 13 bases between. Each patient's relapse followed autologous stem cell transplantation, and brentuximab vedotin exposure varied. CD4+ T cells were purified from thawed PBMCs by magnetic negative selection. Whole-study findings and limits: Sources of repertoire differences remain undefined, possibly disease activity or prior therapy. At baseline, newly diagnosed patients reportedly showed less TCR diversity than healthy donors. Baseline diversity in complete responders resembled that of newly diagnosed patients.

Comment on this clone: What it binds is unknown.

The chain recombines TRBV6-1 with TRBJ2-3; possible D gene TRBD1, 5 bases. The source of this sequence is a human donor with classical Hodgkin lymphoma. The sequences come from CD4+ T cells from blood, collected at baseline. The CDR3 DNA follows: TGTGCCAGCAGCCTACAGGTTTCTAGCACAGATACGCAGTATTTT. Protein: CASSLQVSSTDTQYF.